These 18 T cell receptor beta chains were sequenced from one sample in a study of Ad26.COV2.S vaccination and SARS-CoV-2 variants. Treatment here: some 20 received Ad26.COV2.S at low or high dose, single or two shots; about 5 received placebo; per-sample allocation not given. Day 63 after the first injection of vaccine or placebo was the sampling time. Clones were sequenced by immunoSEQ multiplex PCR, and TCRdb holds only the in-frame ones, with some missing. The sample contains 320,000 or so clones, roughly 90% of which appear only once. Sequenced here: peripheral blood, sampled in a trial of Ad26.COV2.S vaccine versus placebo. The source of these receptors is a person between 18 and 60 years old who received the Ad26.COV2.S COVID-19 vaccine or a placebo.

The J gene is TRBJ1-3, the V gene TRBV11-2; D call uncertain. This CDR3 comprises 14 residues. Germline CDR1 reads SGHAT; CDR2 reads FQNNGV. Between the trimmed V and J ends, which lost 7 bases and 2 bases, there was a span of 12 bases. The DNA for the CDR3 is TGTGCCAGCAACCCTGCTGGTACTGGAAACACCATATATTTT. It specifies CASNPAGTGNTIYF. Using reference TRBV11-2 and TRBJ1-3 for the parts outside the CDR3, the full variable domain is EAGVAQSPRYKIIEKRQSVAFWCNPISGHATLYWYQQILGQGPKLLIQFQNNGVVDDSQLPKDRFSAERLKGVDSTLKIQPAKLEDSAVYLCASNPAGTGNTIYFGEGSWLTVV.

The table lists this clone with a count of one. J is TRBJ1-3 and V is TRBV7-9; perhaps TRBD1 as D (6 bases). The CDR3 is 13 residues long. The V gene's germline CDR1 is SEHNR and CDR2 FQNEAQ (reference sequence). Trimming removed 4 bases from V and 8 bases from J, with 12 bases in between. CDR3: CASSYQQGDTIYF. For the CDR3, the DNA is TGTGCCAGCAGCTACCAACAGGGAGACACCATATATTTT.

The J gene is TRBJ1-5, the V gene TRBV28; possibly TRBD1 for D (5 bases). Trimming took 1 base from V and 0 from J, leaving 10 bases between them. Per germline, CDR1 MDHEN and CDR2 SYDVKM. The CDR3 extends over 16 amino acids. CDR3 protein: CASSLSGEYSNQPQHF. DNA of the CDR3: TGTGCCAGCAGTTTATCGGGGGAATATAGCAATCAGCCCCAGCATTTT.

This chain links TRBV7-6 with TRBJ1-4; no clear D. Deletions cut 5 bases from V and 3 bases from J, with 13 bases between. CDR1 SGHVS and CDR2 FNYEAQ come from the germline V gene. CDR3 length equals 15 residues. CDR3 amino acids: CASSILGSSNEKLFF. CDR3 in DNA: TGTGCCAGCAGCATCCTCGGGAGCTCTAATGAAAAACTGTTTTTT.

The chain employs TRBV20-1 and TRBJ2-4; tentative D call: TRBD2 (6 bases). V lost 3 bases to trimming and J lost 0 bases, with 12 bases between them. The CDR3 sequence is 15 residues long. The germline V gene has CDR1 DFQATT and CDR2 SNEGSKA (reference sequence). The CDR3 is CSASFGGTAKNIQYF. CDR3 nucleotides: TGCAGTGCTAGTTTTGGGGGGACAGCCAAAAACATTCAGTACTTC.

The chain recombines TRBV7-9 with TRBJ2-7; 8 bases align to TRBD1. Germline lookup yields CDR1 SEHNR and CDR2 FQNEAQ (reference sequence). This CDR3 has 16 amino acids. With V trimmed by 5 bases and J by 4 bases, 13 bases remained unmatched. This chain's CDR3 is CASSPPRQGMRYEQYF. CDR3 sequence (DNA): TGTGCCAGCAGCCCCCCGCGACAGGGGATGAGGTACGAGCAGTACTTC.

The gene calls are TRBV7-6 and TRBJ2-1; a weak D match, TRBD2 (6 bases). Germline CDR1 reads SGHVS; CDR2 reads FNYEAQ. V lost 2 bases to trimming and J lost 6 bases, with 26 bases between them. The CDR3 contains 19 residues. This CDR3 is CASSLFPDLDPSGGNEQFF. Written as DNA, the CDR3 is TGTGCCAGCAGCTTATTCCCCGACCTCGATCCCTCCGGGGGCAATGAGCAGTTCTTC.

The rearrangement joins TRBV5-8 to TRBJ2-5; 11 nucleotides match TRBD2. Germline V gene sequence: CDR1 SGHTS, CDR2 YDEGEE. V was pared by 5 bases and J by 4 bases, with 7 bases of the junction left unmatched. CDR3 length: 15 amino acids. This CDR3 is CASRILAGGRETQYF. The CDR3 coding sequence is TGTGCCAGCAGAATTCTAGCGGGGGGAAGAGAGACCCAGTACTTC. Looking up the rest from reference TRBV5-8 and TRBJ2-5 gives the full variable domain: EAGVTQSPTHLIKTRGQQATLRCSPISGHTSVYWYQQALGLGLQFLLWYDEGEERNRGNFPPRFSGRQFPNYSSELNVNALELEDSALYLCASRILAGGRETQYFGPGTRLLVL.

The V call is TRBV15, the J call TRBJ1-6, with D perhaps TRBD1 (6 bases). This CDR3 is 15 amino acids long. The V end lost 2 bases, the J end lost 8 bases, and 13 bases lay between the germline ends. CDR1 LNHNV and CDR2 YYDKDF come from the germline V gene (reference sequence). The CDR3 is CATSRTTGRDSPLHF. The DNA for the CDR3 is TGTGCCACCAGCAGAACTACAGGGAGGGATTCACCCCTCCACTTT.

Here the CDR3 DNA reads TGTGCCAGCAGCTCGACTAGCGCTTGGACAGATACGCAGTATTTT. Its protein product is CASSSTSAWTDTQYF. The V and J genes are TRBV7-9 and TRBJ2-3, with 8 bases fitting TRBD2. CDR1 is SEHNR and CDR2 is FQNEAQ in the germline V gene (reference sequence). CDR3 length equals 15 residues. V was pared by 4 bases and J by 3 bases, with 6 bases of the junction left unmatched. The entire variable domain, with the rest obtained from reference TRBV7-9 and TRBJ2-3, is as follows: DTGVSQNPRHKITKRGQNVTFRCDPISEHNRLYWYRQTLGQGPEFLTYFQNEAQLEKSRLLSDRFSAERPKGSFSTLEIQRTEQGDSAMYLCASSSTSAWTDTQYFGPGTRLTVL.

This chain links TRBV2 with TRBJ1-2; D possibly corresponds to TRBD1 (5 bases). This CDR3 comprises 15 residues. Trimming shortened V by 4 bases and J by 2 bases, and 14 bases separated the two germline ends. The V gene's germline CDR1 is SNHLY and CDR2 FYNNEI. The CDR3 nucleotides are TGTGCCAGCAGTGCTTGGCAGGGCCTAAACTATGGCTACACCTTC. Its protein product is CASSAWQGLNYGYTF.

This sequence joins TRBV19 and TRBJ1-1, with D possibly matching TRBD1 (5 bases). CDR1 LNHDA and CDR2 SQIVND come from the germline V gene (reference sequence). With 1 base removed from V and 1 base from J, the gap between germline ends came to 22 bases. This CDR3 region has 19 residues. CDR3 DNA sequence: TGTGCCAGTAGTATAGGCCATAGGCAGGGAACCCGTTCGAACACTGAAGCTTTCTTT. It translates to CASSIGHRQGTRSNTEAFF. The full variable domain, with the rest looked up from reference TRBV19 and TRBJ1-1, is DGGITQSPKYLFRKEGQNVTLSCEQNLNHDAMYWYRQDPGQGLRLIYYSQIVNDFQKGDIAEGYSVSREKKESFPLTVTSAQKNPTAFYLCASSIGHRQGTRSNTEAFFGQGTRLTVV.

This chain uses TRBV6-5 with TRBJ2-2, with D possibly being TRBD1 (7 bases). The CDR3 totals 14 residues. Germline values: CDR1 MNHEY, CDR2 SVGAGI. Trimming took 8 bases from V and 7 from J, leaving 17 bases between them. CDR3 DNA: TGTGCCAGCGGGGAGGACAGGTTCGACGGGGAGCTGTTTTTT. It encodes CASGEDRFDGELFF.

The chain uses TRBV19 and TRBJ2-1; a possible D gene is TRBD2 (5 bases). This CDR3 spans 13 amino acids. The V gene's germline CDR1 is LNHDA and CDR2 SQIVND (reference sequence). V was shortened by 2 bases and J by 9 bases, with 11 bases between the two germline ends. CDR3 in DNA: TGTGCCAGTAGTATAACCCCCGGAGGTGAGCAGTTCTTC. Residues: CASSITPGGEQFF.

The chain has TRBV7-2 and TRBJ1-3; D is undetermined. This CDR3 region has 18 residues. V was clipped by 1 base and J by 0 bases, with 16 bases between them. Germline loops: CDR1 SGHTA, CDR2 FQGNSA. CDR3 nucleotide sequence: TGTGCCAGCAGCTTAGTCGGGCAGGCAGCCCTCTCTGGAAACACCATATATTTT. This encodes CASSLVGQAALSGNTIYF.

The DNA of the CDR3 is TGTGCCAGCAGCTTAGATCGACGGGACCCGAGGCGGAATGAGCAGTTCTTC. Encoded protein: CASSLDRRDPRRNEQFF. This chain joins TRBV7-2 and TRBJ2-1; D might be TRBD1 or TRBD2, each matching 5 bases. Germline V gene data show CDR1 as SGHTA and CDR2 as FQGNSA. Deletions cut 1 base from V and 7 bases from J, with 20 bases between. This CDR3 is built from 17 residues.

This chain connects TRBV19 to TRBJ1-3, with unresolved D. Germline CDR1 is LNHDA and CDR2 is SQIVND (reference sequence). The ends were cut back, 3 bases at V and 0 bases at J, with 6 bases in the middle. The CDR3 loop spans 14 amino acids. The CDR3 loop is CASSIAHSGNTIYF. DNA for the CDR3: TGTGCCAGTAGTATTGCCCACTCTGGAAACACCATATATTTT.

This clone was detected only a few times. The V gene is TRBV5-1, the J gene TRBJ1-6; a possible D gene is TRBD1 (5 bases). Trimming stripped 4 bases from V and 7 bases from J, with 18 bases between. Per the germline V gene, CDR1 is SGHRS and CDR2 is YFSETQ. This CDR3 has 16 residues. CDR3 sequence reads: CASSPTVGGNNSPLHF. The DNA for the CDR3 is TGCGCCAGCAGCCCTACAGTTGGGGGGAACAATTCACCCCTCCACTTT.